Below are 19 T cell receptor beta chains sequenced from a single sample in a study. The method was immunoSEQ multiplex PCR; TCRdb's version includes in-frame clones alone and lacks a portion of them. The sample consists of 60,000 to 85,000 clones, just under 95% of them appearing once. The sample taken for sequencing was PBMCs. Source of these receptors: a man aged 40-49 years with rheumatoid arthritis.

The V and J genes are TRBV18 and TRBJ2-1, with TRBD2 matching 13 bases. The germline V gene encodes CDR1 KGHSH and CDR2 LQKENI. J lost 0 bases, V lost 0 bases, and 2 bases had no gene match. The CDR3 contains 18 residues. The CDR3 DNA sequence: TGTGCCAGCTCACCACCGGGGACTAGCGGGAACTCCTACAATGAGCAGTTCTTC. Translating it yields CASSPPGTSGNSYNEQFF. Complete variable domain (other parts from reference TRBV18 and TRBJ2-1): NAGVMQNPRHLVRRRGQEARLRCSPMKGHSHVYWYRQLPEEGLKFMVYLQKENIIDESGMPKERFSAEFPKEGPSILRIQQVVRGDSAAYFCASSPPGTSGNSYNEQFFGPGTRLTVL.

V usage is TRBV28 and J usage is TRBJ1-1, with a weak D call TRBD1 (5 bases). The CDR3 is 14 residues long. Germline CDR1 and CDR2: MDHEN and SYDVKM. V was cut by 7 bases and J by 4 bases, with 16 bases left in between. The CDR3 region has the DNA TGTGCCAGCAAGGGGACCCCGGGGAGCACTGAAGCTTTCTTT. As protein: CASKGTPGSTEAFF.

As DNA, the CDR3 is TGTGCCAGCAGTTACTCGACTAGCGGGGAGGCTACGCAGTATTTT. Residues: CASSYSTSGEATQYF. This sequence joins TRBV6-2 or TRBV6-3 and TRBJ2-3, with 11 bases fitting TRBD2. The J segment lost 8 bases and the V segment lost 0 bases, leaving 4 bases of the junction unmatched. The CDR3 has 15 residues. Germline CDR1 MNHEY, CDR2 SVGEGT.

This clone was seen just once. This CDR3 reads CASSHLKNTEAFF. Here the CDR3 DNA reads TGTGCCAGCAGCCACCTCAAGAACACTGAAGCTTTCTTT. The chain combines TRBV3-1 (or the pseudogene TRBV3-2) with TRBJ1-1; no clear D. The germline V gene encodes CDR1 LGHDT and CDR2 YNNKEL (reference sequence). Trimming stripped 3 bases from V and 1 base from J, with 6 bases between. The length of the CDR3 is 13 residues.

The CDR3 nucleotides read TGTGCCAGCAGCCAAGACTATGGGACACCAACTAATGAAAAACTGTTTTTT. Its translation is CASSQDYGTPTNEKLFF. This chain links TRBV4-2 with TRBJ1-4, with a weak D call TRBD1 (6 bases). Germline V CDR1 and CDR2: LGHNA, YNFKEQ. CDR3 size: 17 residues. Trimming removed 0 bases from V and 0 bases from J, with 11 bases in between.

The chain carries TRBV27 and TRBJ2-2; 7 bases align to TRBD2. This CDR3 has 15 residues. The germline gives CDR1 MNHEY, CDR2 SMNVEV (reference sequence). V lost 6 bases, J lost 2 bases, and 6 bases stayed unmatched. CDR3 in DNA: TGTGCCAGCAGCGAGCGGGGCACCAACACCGGGGAGCTGTTTTTT. Protein sequence: CASSERGTNTGELFF.

This clone occurred a few times. The gene calls are TRBV12-3 or TRBV12-4 and TRBJ2-2, with a possible D match to TRBD2 (6 bases). V lost 0 bases and J 8 bases, leaving 7 bases between the germline ends. The CDR3 sequence is 13 residues long. The CDR3: CASSLAGGGELFF. DNA for the CDR3: TGTGCCAGCAGTTTAGCGGGAGGAGGGGAGCTGTTTTTT.

In this sample, this clone turned up once. The chain combines TRBV7-9 with TRBJ1-1; 8 bases line up with TRBD1. The V and J ends lost 1 base and 0 bases, in that order; junction bases with no gene match: 7. The CDR3 has 17 amino acids. Germline loops: CDR1 SEHNR, CDR2 FQNEAQ (reference sequence). Written as DNA, the CDR3 is TGTGCCAGCAGCTTAGGGACAGGGAGGATAATGAACACTGAAGCTTTCTTT. This translates into CASSLGTGRIMNTEAFF.

V and J are TRBV6-1 and TRBJ1-2; D is undetermined. Germline V gene lookup returns CDR1 MNHNS and CDR2 SASEGT. The V end was cut by 2 bases, the J end by 3 bases, with 10 bases between. The CDR3 runs to 14 residues. The CDR3 loop reads CASSENDGHYGYTF. CDR3 nucleotide sequence: TGTGCCAGCAGTGAAAACGACGGACACTATGGCTACACCTTC.

This rearrangement joins TRBV4-1 to TRBJ2-7, with 12 bases lining up with TRBD2. The CDR3 is made up of 18 amino acids. CDR1 MGHRA and CDR2 YSYEKL come from the germline V gene. J gave up 1 base and V 4 bases, and 11 bases lay outside the gene matches. Here the CDR3 DNA reads TGCGCCAGCAGCCTTTCCGGGACTAGCGGGCCGACATCCTACGAGCAGTACTTC. The encoded protein is CASSLSGTSGPTSYEQYF.

The chain joins TRBV7-2 to TRBJ2-3; TRBD1 agrees at 7 bases. The V segment lost 4 bases and the J segment 5 bases; nucleotides outside the gene matches: 6. CDR3 length equals 14 residues. CDR1 is SGHTA and CDR2 is FQGNSA in the germline V gene. The CDR3 bases are TGTGCCAGCAGCTCACAGGGGCACGGAGATACGCAGTATTTT. Translated: CASSSQGHGDTQYF. The complete variable domain, with remaining parts taken from reference TRBV7-2 and TRBJ2-3, reads GAGVSQSPSNKVTEKGKDVELRCDPISGHTALYWYRQSLGQGLEFLIYFQGNSAPDKSGLPSDRFSAERTGGSVSTLTIQRTQQEDSAVYLCASSSQGHGDTQYFGPGTRLTVL.

This sequence joins TRBV7-2 and TRBJ1-5; no reliable D call. Between the trimmed V and J ends, which lost 1 base and 1 base, there was a span of 8 bases. CDR1 is SGHTA and CDR2 is FQGNSA in the germline V gene. The CDR3 is 15 residues long. This CDR3 is CASSLVPRSNQPQHF. DNA of the CDR3: TGTGCCAGCAGCTTAGTACCCAGAAGCAATCAGCCCCAGCATTTT.

V is TRBV4-3 and J is TRBJ2-7; TRBD2 aligns across 10 bases. This CDR3 spans 15 amino acids. Trimming took 5 bases from V and 5 from J; bases not matched to a gene: 9. Looked up from germline, CDR1 is LGHNA and CDR2 is YSLEER. This CDR3 is CASSESGRAGHEQYF. The CDR3 DNA reads TGCGCCAGCAGCGAGAGCGGGAGGGCCGGCCACGAGCAGTACTTC.

This rearrangement joins TRBV5-5 to TRBJ2-7, with 12 positions matching TRBD1. After removal of 5 bases from V and 6 bases from J, the junction contained 6 bases not matched to a gene. The V gene's germline CDR1 is SGHKS and CDR2 YYEKEE (reference sequence). This CDR3 has 14 amino acids. The CDR3 DNA reads as TGTGCCAGCAGAGAGGGGGACAGGGGGCCCGAGCAGTACTTC. Translation gives CASREGDRGPEQYF.

The gene calls are TRBV10-3 and TRBJ2-1; TRBD2 matches at 8 bases. Germline V gene sequence: CDR1 ENHRY, CDR2 SYGVKD. V lost 2 bases and J lost 7; bases outside the gene matches: 13. This CDR3 has 17 residues. CDR3 protein: CAISERSPGGGWNEQFF. The CDR3 coding sequence is TGTGCCATCAGTGAGCGGTCCCCGGGAGGGGGTTGGAATGAGCAGTTCTTC.

The rearrangement joins TRBV7-8 to TRBJ1-2; no definite D call. Trimming took 0 bases from V and 8 from J, leaving 10 bases between them. Germline CDR1 SGHVS, CDR2 FQNEAQ. CDR3 length: 13 amino acids. CDR3: CASSLANREGYTF. The CDR3 region has the DNA TGTGCCAGCAGCTTAGCGAATAGGGAAGGCTACACCTTC.

The chain recombines TRBV4-3 with TRBJ2-7; D is unresolved. Germline V gives CDR1 LGHNA, CDR2 YSLEER. The CDR3 spans 14 residues. Between the trimmed V and J ends, which lost 0 bases and 6 bases, there was a span of 12 bases. CDR3 nucleotides: TGCGCCAGCAGCCAAGAAAGGATAGCTGCCGAGCAGTACTTC. Amino acid sequence: CASSQERIAAEQYF.

The V gene is TRBV5-1, the J gene TRBJ2-2; D unresolved. V was clipped by 3 bases and J by 2 bases, with 8 bases between them. Germline V gene data show CDR1 as SGHRS and CDR2 as YFSETQ. The CDR3 spans 14 residues. The CDR3, as DNA: TGCGCCAGCAGCTCTGACACCAACACCGGGGAGCTGTTTTTT. Translated, it gives CASSSDTNTGELFF.

The chain joins TRBV3-1 (or the pseudogene TRBV3-2) to TRBJ2-7; 7 nucleotides agree with TRBD1. V shed 4 bases and J 5 bases; nucleotides not matched to a gene: 8. Germline V gene sequence: CDR1 LGHDT, CDR2 YNNKEL (reference sequence). The CDR3 has 14 residues. This CDR3 reads CASSPRQGRDEQYF. The CDR3 nucleotides are TGTGCCAGCAGCCCCCGACAGGGTCGGGACGAGCAGTACTTC.